This entry lists 21 T cell receptor beta chains sequenced from one sample in a study of Graves' ophthalmopathy and Graves' hyperthyroidism. The TCR beta CDR3 regions underwent amplification from RNA transcripts. After a first-round RT-PCR with HTBI primers, a second-round multiplex PCR was run. TCRdb ran MiXCR on the multiplex PCR reads and lists one entry per CDR3 protein. The sample consists of about 230,000 distinct CDR3 sequences, around 45% of them appearing once. The sequenced sample was peripheral blood. These receptors all stem from an adult man with Graves' ophthalmopathy.

This clonotype has only one observation. V gene TRBV10-3 combines with J gene TRBJ2-7; the match to TRBD1 covers 7 bases. The CDR3 is 12 residues long. Germline CDR1 ENHRY, CDR2 SYGVKD. DNA of the CDR3: TGTGCTCAGGACAGGTTGGGCTACGAGCAGTACTTC. This gives the protein CAQDRLGYEQYF.

The rearrangement uses TRBV7-9 and TRBJ1-1; D is possibly TRBD1 (5 bases). V was clipped by 1 base and J by 6 bases, with 12 bases between them. CDR3 length equals 14 residues. Germline V gives CDR1 SEHNR, CDR2 FQNEAQ (reference sequence). CDR3 DNA: TGTGCCAGCAGCTTAGATCTGGGGACCGCTGAAGCTTTCTTT. Translated, it gives CASSLDLGTAEAFF.

This clonotype has just one count. This chain connects TRBV5-1 to TRBJ1-1; possible D gene TRBD1, 5 bases. The CDR3 has 15 amino acids. The ends were cut back, 0 bases at V and 1 base at J, with 10 bases in the middle. Germline assignment: CDR1 SGHRS and CDR2 YFSETQ. The chain's CDR3 is CASSLGGEPNTEAFF. The CDR3 region has the DNA TGCGCCAGCAGCTTGGGGGGGGAGCCGAACACTGAAGCTTTCTTT.

Regarding this clonotype: At one end the junction does not follow the germline gene, possibly because of a read error. This chain joins TRBV10-1 and TRBJ2-7; D uncertain. There are 13 residues in the CDR3. Germline CDR1 reads WNHNN; CDR2 reads SYGVQD (reference sequence). CDR3 residues: CASSSVQTYEQYF. The CDR3 coding sequence is TGTGCCAGCAGTTCAGTTCAGACCTACGAGCAGTACTTC.

The chain uses TRBV5-1 and TRBJ2-5; D gene ambiguous. Trimming pared 0 bases from V and 5 bases from J, leaving 8 bases between. From germline, CDR1 is SGHRS and CDR2 YFSETQ. There are 13 residues in the CDR3. The CDR3 DNA follows: TGCGCCAGCAGCTTGGCTATGCTTGAGACCCAGTACTTC. This encodes CASSLAMLETQYF.

This clonotype was picked up many times. J is TRBJ1-1 and V is TRBV10-3; 7 positions match TRBD1. CDR3 length: 14 residues. The J segment lost 8 bases and the V segment lost 5 bases, leaving 11 bases of the junction unmatched. Germline CDR1 is ENHRY and CDR2 is SYGVKD. CDR3 nucleotide sequence: TGTGCCATCAGTCCCGACAGGGACGCGGCCGAAGCTTTCTTT. Translation: CAISPDRDAAEAFF.

This chain joins TRBV11-2 and TRBJ1-1; perhaps TRBD1 as D (5 bases). Germline lookup yields CDR1 SGHAT and CDR2 FQNNGV. This CDR3 contains 13 residues. Trimming removed 5 bases at V and 5 bases at J, with 12 bases between. The chain's CDR3 is CASSAHQGTEAFF. The CDR3 coding sequence is TGTGCCAGCAGCGCGCACCAGGGAACTGAAGCTTTCTTT.

The V call is TRBV6-1, the J call TRBJ1-1, with unresolved D. CDR3 length equals 13 residues. Between the trimmed V and J ends, which lost 0 bases and 6 bases, there was a span of 8 bases. From germline, CDR1 is MNHNS and CDR2 SASEGT. The CDR3 loop reads CASSEATPAEAFF. CDR3 in DNA: TGTGCCAGCAGTGAAGCGACGCCGGCTGAAGCTTTCTTT.

This clonotype was counted many times. The J gene is TRBJ1-1, the V gene TRBV29-1; D not certain. The V and J ends lost 4 bases and 5 bases respectively, with 11 bases between them. Germline CDR1 SQVTM, CDR2 ANQGSEA. The CDR3 sequence is 12 residues long. CDR3 bases: TGCAGCGTTGGTCACATGAGGACTGAAGCTTTCTTT. It encodes CSVGHMRTEAFF.

With respect to this clonotype: Relative to the germline gene, one junction end is altered; a read error may explain this. This chain joins TRBV10-3 and TRBJ1-5; D is possibly TRBD1 (5 bases). The CDR3 has 15 amino acids. Germline V gene lookup returns CDR1 ENHRY and CDR2 SYGVKD. DNA of the CDR3: TGTGCCAGCAGTGGACTGGGGAAGGGACATCAGCCCCAGCATTTT. Translation gives CASSGLGKGHQPQHF.

This chain connects TRBV15 to TRBJ1-1, with 8 bases fitting TRBD1. From germline, CDR1 is LNHNV and CDR2 YYDKDF (reference sequence). The junction had 7 bases not matched to a gene; V was cut back by 9 bases and J by 7 bases. This CDR3 is built from 12 residues. CDR3 sequence (DNA): TGTGCCACGAACCGGGACAGGTATGAAGCTTTCTTT. Its translation: CATNRDRYEAFF. Full variable domain (rest looked up from reference TRBV15 and TRBJ1-1): DAMVIQNPRYQVTQFGKPVTLSCSQTLNHNVMYWYQQKSSQAPKLLFHYYDKDFNNEADTPDNFQSRRPNTSFCFLDIRSPGLGDTAMYLCATNRDRYEAFFGQGTRLTVV.

This clonotype was seen more than once but under ten times. The chain joins TRBV5-5 to TRBJ2-7, with D tentatively TRBD2 (5 bases). The CDR3 length is 14 residues. V dropped 4 bases and J dropped 1 base, with 12 bases sitting between them. Germline lookup yields CDR1 SGHKS and CDR2 YYEKEE (reference sequence). In DNA, the CDR3 is TGTGCCAGCAGCGTTGGACTCTCTTCCTACGAGCAGTACTTC. Translating gives CASSVGLSSYEQYF.

This clonotype was observed a single time. The J gene is TRBJ1-4, the V gene TRBV5-1, with D perhaps matching TRBD1 (5 bases). CDR1 is SGHRS, CDR2 YFSETQ, per germline. The CDR3 loop spans 18 amino acids. V was clipped by 0 bases and J by 0 bases, with 15 bases between them. CDR3 residues: CASSLVGTASSTNEKLFF. CDR3 bases: TGCGCCAGCAGCTTGGTTGGGACGGCTTCTTCAACTAATGAAAAACTGTTTTTT.

In regard to this clonotype: At one boundary the junction diverges from the germline segment, which might be a read error. Here the CDR3 reads CSIPGYDSSCEQYF. The CDR3, as DNA: TGCAGTATACCAGGGTATGATAGCTCCTGCGAGCAGTACTTC. This chain links TRBV20-1 with TRBJ2-7; possible D gene TRBD1, 5 bases. This CDR3 region has 14 residues. The germline V gene has CDR1 DFQATT and CDR2 SNEGSKA (reference sequence).

The chain couples TRBV7-8 to TRBJ1-4; D ambiguous. The CDR3 sequence is 14 residues long. Per the germline V gene, CDR1 is SGHVS and CDR2 is FQNEAQ. The germline V and J ends were trimmed by 6 bases and 0 bases, with 8 bases remaining between them. This chain's CDR3 is CASSPHATNEKLFF. CDR3 coding DNA: TGTGCCAGCAGTCCACACGCAACTAATGAAAAACTGTTTTTT.

This chain joins TRBV6-4 and TRBJ2-7, with 11 bases aligning to TRBD2. There are 14 residues in the CDR3. The germline CDR1 and CDR2 sequences are MRHNA and SNTAGT. The V gene end was trimmed by 2 bases and the J gene end by 3 bases; junction bases not matched to a gene: 0. As DNA, the CDR3 is TGTGCCAGCAGTGACGGGACTAGCGGCTACGAGCAGTACTTC. This translates into CASSDGTSGYEQYF.

The J gene is TRBJ2-3, the V gene TRBV2; perhaps TRBD1 as D (5 bases). Germline lookup yields CDR1 SNHLY and CDR2 FYNNEI. The length of the CDR3 is 15 residues. The V and J ends lost 7 bases and 0 bases respectively, with 14 bases between them. The CDR3 loop reads CASIFDSLSTDTQYF. The CDR3 nucleotides read TGTGCCAGCATTTTCGACAGCCTAAGCACAGATACGCAGTATTTT.

Concerning this clonotype: This may come from a read error, since a much larger clone is one base off. This sequence joins TRBV24-1 and TRBJ1-5; D remains ambiguous. From germline, CDR1 is KGHDR and CDR2 SFDVKD. This CDR3 spans 12 amino acids. The CDR3: CATSDRDQAQRF. Here the CDR3 DNA reads TGTGCCACCAGTGACCGGGATCAAGCCCAGCGTTTT.

The rearrangement joins TRBV20-1 to TRBJ2-2; D gene unclear. CDR1 and CDR2 (germline): DFQATT, SNEGSKA (reference sequence). Trimming shortened V by 4 bases and J by 5 bases, and 14 bases separated the two germline ends. This CDR3 is built from 14 residues. CDR3 sequence: CSATPPDLTGELFF. In DNA, the CDR3 is TGCAGTGCTACCCCACCCGACTTAACCGGGGAGCTGTTTTTT.

Note on this clonotype: This sequence may be a read error, since a much larger clone differs from it by one base. The rearrangement joins TRBV10-3 to TRBJ1-6; no clear D gene. Trimming left V 7 bases short and J 6 bases short, with 10 bases between. This CDR3 comprises 13 residues. Per the germline V gene, CDR1 is ENHRY and CDR2 is SYGVKD. The CDR3 DNA sequence: TGTGCCATCAAACCGGGCCCTAATTCACCCCTCCACTTT. Translation: CAIKPGPNSPLHF.

This clonotype was detected only a few times. The chain employs TRBV7-2 and TRBJ1-6; D remains unclear. CDR1 is SGHTA, CDR2 FQGNSA, per germline. V was shortened by 5 bases and J by 2 bases, with 16 bases between the two germline ends. The CDR3 consists of 17 residues. The DNA for the CDR3 is TGTGCCAGCAGCCCTCAGACACACCTTACCTATAATTCACCCCTCCACTTT. Protein sequence: CASSPQTHLTYNSPLHF.